These 18 T cell receptor beta chains originate from one sample sequenced in a study of T cells in Graves' hyperthyroidism and ophthalmopathy. Amplification of TCR beta CDR3 regions used RNA as the template. The study used the HTBI primer set for a first-round RT-PCR of the TCR CDR3. TCRdb re-derived calls from the multiplex PCR reads in MiXCR, one entry per CDR3 protein. The data show a few hundred thousand distinct CDR3 sequences, roughly 15% seen once. Sequencing used blood. These receptors were taken from a woman aged 45-65 years with Graves' hyperthyroidism that later progressed to Graves' ophthalmopathy.

V gene TRBV5-6 combines with J gene TRBJ2-7; tentatively, D is TRBD2 (6 bases). This CDR3 region has 14 residues. With 7 bases removed from V and 6 bases from J, the gap between germline ends came to 20 bases. CDR1 and CDR2 from the germline V gene are SGHDT and YYEEEE. The CDR3 here is CASRQGLLRVEQYF. CDR3 in DNA: TGTGCCAGCCGGCAGGGACTTCTAAGGGTCGAGCAGTACTTC.

Notes on this clonotype: Being one base from a much bigger clone, this may be a read error. The chain employs TRBV7-9 and TRBJ1-2; 9 bases match TRBD1. V lost 2 bases to trimming and J lost 7 bases; unmatched junction nucleotides: 11. Germline loops: CDR1 SEHNR, CDR2 FQNEAQ (reference sequence). The CDR3 runs 16 residues. This CDR3 is CASSLRPDRGTGGYTF. The CDR3 nucleotides read TGTGCCAGCAGCTTACGGCCGGACAGGGGAACTGGTGGCTACACCTTC.

This clonotype was observed at least ten times. The V call is TRBV7-3, the J call TRBJ2-7; perhaps D is TRBD1 or TRBD2 (5 bases each). V lost 5 bases and J 2 bases, leaving 13 bases between the germline ends. The CDR3 extends over 14 amino acids. Germline lookup yields CDR1 SGHTA and CDR2 FQGTGA. The DNA for the CDR3 is TGTGCCAGCAGCCCGCCCGGGGCGACCTACGAGCAGTACTTC. Protein sequence: CASSPPGATYEQYF.

Ten or more counts support this clonotype. The chain carries TRBV27 and TRBJ2-7, with 7 bases fitting TRBD1. The germline V gene encodes CDR1 MNHEY and CDR2 SMNVEV (reference sequence). V shed 6 bases, J shed 6 bases, and the junction held 8 bases outside the gene matches. This CDR3 spans 13 amino acids. DNA of the CDR3: TGTGCCAGCAGCCTCGGGACAGTAACCGAGCAGTACTTC. It encodes CASSLGTVTEQYF.

This chain joins TRBV5-6 and TRBJ1-1; D might be TRBD1 (5 bases). The CDR3 is 14 residues long. Trimming cost V 0 bases and J 9 bases, with 15 bases left between them. Per the germline V gene, CDR1 is SGHDT and CDR2 is YYEEEE. In DNA, the CDR3 is TGTGCCAGCAGCTTGGCGCTCGGGACGCTAAAAGCTTTCTTT. Protein: CASSLALGTLKAFF.

Only one count was recorded for this clonotype. A much larger clonotype is one base distant, so this may be a read error. The chain employs TRBV6-1 and TRBJ2-7; D possibly uses TRBD1 or TRBD2 (5 bases each). Trimming removed 8 bases at V and 2 bases at J, with 10 bases between. CDR3 length: 12 residues. Looked up from germline, CDR1 is MNHNS and CDR2 is SASEGT. The CDR3, as DNA: TGTGCCAGCGGGGGAGTGGCCTACGAGCAGTACTTC. The encoded protein is CASGGVAYEQYF.

This clonotype was found many times. The chain recombines TRBV5-8 with TRBJ2-3, with 7 bases lining up with TRBD2. The CDR3 spans 15 residues. The ends lost 4 bases at V and 0 bases at J; junction bases unmatched: 5. The germline CDR1 and CDR2 sequences are SGHTS and YDEGEE. The DNA for the CDR3 is TGTGCCAGCAGCCCTCTAGCGGAGAGCACAGATACGCAGTATTTT. This codes for CASSPLAESTDTQYF.

At least ten counts were recorded for this clonotype. The chain joins TRBV2 to TRBJ1-5; 9 bases align to TRBD1. Germline CDR1 and CDR2: SNHLY and FYNNEI. CDR3 size: 17 residues. With V trimmed by 0 bases and J by 7 bases, 10 bases remained unmatched. The chain's CDR3 is CASSEALGDRVSQPQHF. The CDR3 bases are TGTGCCAGCAGTGAAGCGCTTGGGGACAGGGTAAGCCAGCCCCAGCATTTT.

V is TRBV27 and J is TRBJ1-5; D may be TRBD1 (5 bases). This CDR3 is built from 14 residues. V was cut by 2 bases and J by 7 bases, with 12 bases left in between. The V gene's germline CDR1 is MNHEY and CDR2 SMNVEV (reference sequence). CDR3 DNA: TGTGCCAGCAGTTTACGGGGGGTGGCACAGCCCCAGCATTTT. Protein sequence: CASSLRGVAQPQHF.

This clonotype was seen a few times. The genes are TRBV19 and TRBJ1-1; the D is unclear. V lost 8 bases, J lost 1 base, and 8 bases lay in between. This CDR3 region has 12 residues. Germline loops: CDR1 LNHDA, CDR2 SQIVND (reference sequence). Written as DNA, the CDR3 is TGTGCCAGTGCACTGGGGAACACTGAAGCTTTCTTT. Translating it yields CASALGNTEAFF.

This clonotype was found many times. V usage is TRBV6-1 and J usage is TRBJ1-5, with 8 bases aligning to TRBD1. Looked up from germline, CDR1 is MNHNS and CDR2 is SASEGT. CDR3 length: 14 amino acids. V trimming: 5 bases; J trimming: 6 bases; junction bases outside the gene matches: 6. CDR3 residues: CASSSGGAGQPQHF. The CDR3 nucleotides read TGTGCCAGCAGTTCAGGGGGCGCGGGTCAGCCCCAGCATTTT.

The table lists this clonotype with many counts. The genes are TRBV7-9 and TRBJ2-3; D perhaps matches TRBD2 (6 bases). V was clipped by 2 bases and J by 3 bases, with 12 bases between them. Germline V CDR1 and CDR2: SEHNR, FQNEAQ (reference sequence). This CDR3 is 15 amino acids long. CDR3 residues: CASSLLEGRTDTQYF. Written as DNA, the CDR3 is TGTGCCAGCAGCTTATTGGAGGGGCGTACAGATACGCAGTATTTT.

This clonotype was detected once. With a much larger clone just one base away, this may be a read error. The V and J genes are TRBV28 and TRBJ1-1; D remains unclear. This CDR3 is built from 11 residues. From germline, CDR1 is MDHEN and CDR2 SYDVKM. CDR3 sequence (DNA): TGTGCCAGCAGTTTCGGTCCTGAAGCTTCCTTT. This gives the protein CASSFGPEASF.

This clonotype was counted many times. This sequence joins TRBV7-3 and TRBJ1-2; unclear D gene. The CDR3 has 14 residues. CDR1 SGHTA and CDR2 FQGTGA come from the germline V gene. V gave up 0 bases and J gave up 4 bases, with 9 bases separating them. CDR3: CASSLTSSGYGYTF. The CDR3 coding sequence is TGTGCCAGCAGCTTAACGTCGTCGGGCTATGGCTACACCTTC.

At least ten counts were recorded for this clonotype. The V gene is TRBV20-1, the J gene TRBJ2-7, with 7 nucleotides matching TRBD1. This CDR3 region has 12 residues. The V gene's germline CDR1 is DFQATT and CDR2 SNEGSKA (reference sequence). The V gene end was trimmed by 5 bases and the J gene end by 3 bases; junction bases not matched to a gene: 4. The CDR3 loop reads CSAVGQRYEQYF. The DNA for the CDR3 is TGCAGTGCTGTGGGACAGCGCTACGAGCAGTACTTC.

This clonotype was found many times. The V and J genes are TRBV28 and TRBJ1-4; a possible D gene is TRBD1 (5 bases). CDR1 and CDR2 from the germline V gene are MDHEN and SYDVKM. V gave up 1 base and J gave up 0 bases, with 9 bases separating them. The CDR3 sequence is 16 residues long. The CDR3 DNA reads as TGTGCCAGCAGTTTATCGACAGAGACAACTAATGAAAAACTGTTTTTT. It specifies CASSLSTETTNEKLFF. The full variable domain, rest sourced from reference TRBV28 and TRBJ1-4, is DVKVTQSSRYLVKRTGEKVFLECVQDMDHENMFWYRQDPGLGLRLIYFSYDVKMKEKGDIPEGYSVSREKKERFSLILESASTNQTSMYLCASSLSTETTNEKLFFGSGTQLSVL.

This clonotype has at least ten counts. V is TRBV20-1 and J is TRBJ1-5, with D possibly TRBD1 on 5 matching bases. Trimming cost V 3 bases and J 11 bases, with 23 bases left between them. The CDR3 runs 15 residues. Germline V gene lookup returns CDR1 DFQATT and CDR2 SNEGSKA (reference sequence). CDR3 protein: CSASSGDHGDQAQHF. Here the CDR3 DNA reads TGCAGTGCTAGTTCGGGGGACCACGGGGATCAAGCCCAGCATTTT.

In this sample, this clonotype turned up a few times. The rearrangement joins TRBV14 to TRBJ2-1, with unresolved D. With 7 bases removed from V and 2 bases from J, the gap between germline ends came to 18 bases. In germline, CDR1 is SGHDN, CDR2 FVKESK. The CDR3 spans 16 residues. The CDR3 reads CASTPLSAGPYNEQFF. CDR3 nucleotide sequence: TGTGCCAGCACCCCTCTATCGGCTGGCCCCTACAATGAGCAGTTCTTC.